This T cell receptor beta chain appears in the sequencing data of a study of T cell repertoires in cytomegalovirus infection. About this clonotype itself: The junction differs from germline at one of its ends, possibly a read error.

TCRdb processed the reads anew with MiXCR; each CDR3 protein has one entry. The table includes 300,000 to 400,000 distinct CDR3 sequences, around 9.5% detected once. The CDR3 has 16 residues. Germline lookup yields CDR1 SQVTM and CDR2 ANQGSEA. The sample taken for sequencing was PBMCs. V is TRBV29-1 and J is TRBJ2-5; maybe TRBD1 (5 bases). The TCR comes from a human donor in good health (CMV status not recorded). Some clones in this sample may be carry-over from other donors' samples. The CDR3 DNA is TGCAGCGTCGAAGGCCTACCAAAAGTGGGGCGAGAGACCCAGTACTTC. Its protein product is CSVEGLPKVGRETQYF. The full variable domain, its missing parts supplied by reference TRBV29-1 and TRBJ2-5, is SAVISQKPSRDICQRGTSLTIQCQVDSQVTMMFWYRQQPGQSLTLIATANQGSEATYESGFVIDKFPISRPNLTFSTLTVSNMSPEDSSIYLCSVEGLPKVGRETQYFGPGTRLLVL.